This T cell receptor (beta chain) derives from a study of spatial heterogeneity in lung cancer. Study findings and constraints: Tallies of expanded TCRs, which were sorted into ubiquitous and regional groups, correlated with counts of ubiquitous and regional nonsynonymous mutations, respectively. Tumor mutation count correlated with how many alpha and beta TCRs expanded intratumorally.

As for this clonotype: Its target is not known. Found in a library prepared for alpha chains, this beta chain is an off-target read, and its abundance has little meaning.

Sample time point: sample taken at primary tumor resection. The donor group consisted of 72 patients who had untreated, early-stage non-small cell lung cancer. In the library, each TCR cDNA molecule bore its own unique molecular identifier. TCRdb reprocessed the 5' RACE reads with MiXCR, giving one entry per CDR3 protein. The table lists some 7,000 distinct CDR3 sequences, 11% to 15% of them singletons. V lost 4 bases, J lost 5 bases, and 16 bases lay in between. The CDR3 loop spans 15 amino acids. Germline-derived CDR1 and CDR2 are SGHTS and YDEGEE. The clonotype comes from a female donor with early-stage non-small cell lung cancer. The specimen was lung tumor tissue, collected at surgery. This chain links TRBV5-8 with TRBJ1-5; D is possibly TRBD1 (6 bases). The CDR3 spells CASSRLRQAYQPQHF. CDR3 sequence (DNA): TGTGCCAGCAGCCGCCTAAGACAGGCCTATCAGCCCCAGCATTTT.